This TCR beta chain was captured in a study of blood T cell repertoires in COVID-19. Participants' reported clinical history set cohort assignment. Repertoires were generated with immunoSEQ multiplex PCR, while TCRdb's copy carries only in-frame clones and drops some. The sample carries approximately 300,000 clones, over 85% recorded once. The material sequenced was PBMCs or T cells enriched from blood (not recorded which). The sequence came from a man in his 60s who had recovered from COVID-19.

CDR3 coding DNA: TGTGCCAGCAGCTTGACAGGGGGCGAAAACACCATATATTTT. It codes for CASSLTGGENTIYF. The rearrangement uses TRBV7-9 and TRBJ1-3, with 10 bases matching TRBD1. The germline CDR1 and CDR2 sequences are SEHNR and FQNEAQ (reference sequence). The CDR3 loop spans 14 amino acids. The J segment lost 6 bases and the V segment lost 3 bases, leaving 2 bases of the junction unmatched.